The rows below give T cell receptor beta chains drawn from one sample of a study of blood T cell repertoires in COVID-19. Assay used: immunoSEQ multiplex PCR; TCRdb lists only in-frame clones, some missing. The sample includes around 250,000 clones, 88% of them seen just once. The sample comprised peripheral blood. The receptors stem from a woman in her seventies with COVID-19, enrolled during active disease. Both conserved end residues are part of each CDR3. D genes are given only for firm matches. Rows may omit the clone size; those that give it use once, few, many or a size class.

CDR3 DNA | CDR3 protein | D gene | clone size | J gene | CDR3 length | V gene
TGTGCCAGTAGGACAGGGGGCTACGAGCAGTACTTC | CASRTGGYEQYF | TRBD1 | - | TRBJ2-7 | 12 | TRBV2
TGTGCCTGGAGTGCACAGTCTGGAAACACCATATATTTT | CAWSAQSGNTIYF | - | - | TRBJ1-3 | 13 | TRBV30
TGTGCCAGCAGTTTTAGGGGTTTCAATCAGCCCCAGCATTTT | CASSFRGFNQPQHF | - | - | TRBJ1-5 | 14 | TRBV28
TGCGCCAGCAGCCAGGATCTCGGGGGGCGGGGGACTAGCACAGATACGCAGTATTTT | CASSQDLGGRGTSTDTQYF | - | - | TRBJ2-3 | 19 | TRBV4-3
TGCGCCAGCAGCGTTCTAGCGGGAGGAACTTCTGGGGCCAACGTCCTGACTTTC | CASSVLAGGTSGANVLTF | TRBD2 | - | TRBJ2-6 | 18 | TRBV5-1
TGTGCCAGCAGCTTAGTGGACTACATTAGGGAGCAGTTCTTC | CASSLVDYIREQFF | - | - | TRBJ2-1 | 14 | TRBV7-2
TGTGCCAGCAACTATCTGCTCCGGAGCACAGATACGCAGTATTTT | CASNYLLRSTDTQYF | - | - | TRBJ2-3 | 15 | TRBV28
TGTGCCAGCGAACCCCGGGGGGGGCGCGTTGGCTACACCTTC | CASEPRGGRVGYTF | - | - | TRBJ1-2 | 14 | TRBV5-6
TGTGCTAGTGCCCAAATCGGGCGGGGCAATCAGCCCCAGCATTTT | CASAQIGRGNQPQHF | - | - | TRBJ1-5 | 15 | TRBV12-5
TGTGCCACCAGCAGAGATAGGGGATTAGGACAGCGTTACAGAGAGGATGGCTACACCTTC | CATSRDRGLGQRYREDGYTF | - | once | TRBJ1-2 | 20 | TRBV15
TGTGCCAGCAGAGGGGATAAGGAGACCTACGAGCAGTACTTC | CASRGDKETYEQYF | - | once | TRBJ2-7 | 14 | TRBV21-1
TGTGCCATCAGTGAGTCTAGCGGGGCATCCCAGTACTTC | CAISESSGASQYF | TRBD2 | - | TRBJ2-5 | 13 | TRBV10-3
TGTGCCAGCAGCCAAGAAGGTAGGCCAGGGGGCCCTGGCTACACCTTC | CASSQEGRPGGPGYTF | TRBD1 | - | TRBJ1-2 | 16 | TRBV3-1/TRBV3-2
TGTGCCACCAGTGATCCGGGGTACAATGAGCAGTTCTTC | CATSDPGYNEQFF | - | once | TRBJ2-1 | 13 | TRBV24-1
TGTGCCAGCAGCCCTGGACAGGTAGTGGGCATTCAGTACTTC | CASSPGQVVGIQYF | TRBD1 | - | TRBJ2-4 | 14 | TRBV3-1/TRBV3-2
TGCAGTGGGAGTTACACTGAAGCTTTCTTT | CSGSYTEAFF | - | few | TRBJ1-1 | 10 | TRBV20-1
TGTGCCAGTAGTATAGAGAGCGGGAGCTCCTACGAGCAGTACTTC | CASSIESGSSYEQYF | TRBD2 | - | TRBJ2-7 | 15 | TRBV19
TGTGCCAGCAGCCCGGAGGGACGTGCCGAAAAACTGTTTTTT | CASSPEGRAEKLFF | - | once | TRBJ1-4 | 14 | TRBV5-5
TGTGCCAGCAGCACCGGGACAGGGGTGTACGAGCAGTACTTC | CASSTGTGVYEQYF | TRBD1 | - | TRBJ2-7 | 14 | TRBV7-8
TGTGCCAGCAGCTTGGGGACAGGGCCCCTACGCGAGCAGTACTTC | CASSLGTGPLREQYF | TRBD1 | - | TRBJ2-7 | 15 | TRBV7-2
TGTGCCAGCAGACCGGGACAGCCTAATCAGCCCCAGCATTTT | CASRPGQPNQPQHF | TRBD1 | - | TRBJ1-5 | 14 | TRBV6-5
TGCGCCAGCAGCTTGACAGGGGTGACGAACACTGAAGCTTTCTTT | CASSLTGVTNTEAFF | TRBD1 | - | TRBJ1-1 | 15 | TRBV5-1
TGTGCCAGCAGCTTGGGGACAGACACTGAAAAACTGTTTTTT | CASSLGTDTEKLFF | - | - | TRBJ1-4 | 14 | TRBV5-6
TGTGCCACCAGCAGCCACACTCGACAGTCCTCATACGAGCAGTACTTC | CATSSHTRQSSYEQYF | - | - | TRBJ2-7 | 16 | TRBV15
TGTGCCAGCAGTGGAGGGGGACAGAACTATGGCTACACCTTC | CASSGGGQNYGYTF | TRBD1 | - | TRBJ1-2 | 14 | TRBV2
TGTGCCAGCAGCTTAGATCCCACAAGAACTGGAAACACCATATATTTT | CASSLDPTRTGNTIYF | - | - | TRBJ1-3 | 16 | TRBV11-2
TGTGCCAGCAGCTTAGACGGCGTTCAGGGGATGAACACTGAAGCTTTCTTT | CASSLDGVQGMNTEAFF | - | - | TRBJ1-1 | 17 | TRBV28
TGTGCCAGCAGCCGGACAGGGCGGGATTCACCCCTCCACTTT | CASSRTGRDSPLHF | TRBD1 | - | TRBJ1-6 | 14 | TRBV7-3
TGCAGTGCTACAGGGGTCGCGCAGTACTTC | CSATGVAQYF | - | once | TRBJ2-7 | 10 | TRBV20-1
TGTGCCAGCAGTGACACGGGTGAAAAACTGTTTTTT | CASSDTGEKLFF | - | - | TRBJ1-4 | 12 | TRBV2
TGTGCCAGTAGCAGCATCGGGGTGCGTGCCGGTGGAAATACGCAGTATTTT | CASSSIGVRAGGNTQYF | - | - | TRBJ2-3 | 17 | TRBV19
TGTGCCAGCAGACATTCAGGGGGCGGTGAAGCTTTCTTT | CASRHSGGGEAFF | TRBD1 | few | TRBJ1-1 | 13 | TRBV6-5
TGCGCCAGCAGCCAAGGTGGGCCAACAACTAATGAAAAACTGTTTTTT | CASSQGGPTTNEKLFF | - | - | TRBJ1-4 | 16 | TRBV4-3
TGTGCCTGGAGCAAGGACACCCACACTGAAGCTTTCTTT | CAWSKDTHTEAFF | - | - | TRBJ1-1 | 13 | TRBV30
TGTGCCATCAGTCCGGAGCCTGGGGCCAACGTCCTGACTTTC | CAISPEPGANVLTF | - | - | TRBJ2-6 | 14 | TRBV10-3
TGTGCCAGTAGTATAGGATGGGGGGACCAGCCCCAGCATTTT | CASSIGWGDQPQHF | - | - | TRBJ1-5 | 14 | TRBV19
TGTGCCAGCAGTGAATGGGGACTAGCGGGAGTAGCAGAGACCCAGTACTTC | CASSEWGLAGVAETQYF | TRBD2 | - | TRBJ2-5 | 17 | TRBV2
TGTGCCAGCAGTTACTTAGGGGTCAATGAGCAGTTCTTC | CASSYLGVNEQFF | - | - | TRBJ2-1 | 13 | TRBV6-2/TRBV6-3
TGCGCCAGCAGCTCCAAAACACCGGGACTAGCGGGAGGGGGCACAGATACGCAGTATTTT | CASSSKTPGLAGGGTDTQYF | TRBD2 | - | TRBJ2-3 | 20 | TRBV5-1
TGTGCCAGCAGTTACGACGGCAGGGGGCTTTGGACTGAAGCTTTCTTT | CASSYDGRGLWTEAFF | TRBD1 | - | TRBJ1-1 | 16 | TRBV6-5
TGCGCCAGCAGCCAACACGCGGGACAGAACTCCTACGAGCAGTACTTC | CASSQHAGQNSYEQYF | - | - | TRBJ2-7 | 16 | TRBV4-1
TGCGCCAGCAGCTCCGGACAGGCAGTTGGCCACAATGAGCAGTTCTTC | CASSSGQAVGHNEQFF | TRBD1 | - | TRBJ2-1 | 16 | TRBV5-1
TGTGCCAGCAGCTCCCCAACTAGCGGGAGTGGGGCCGATACGCAGTATTTT | CASSSPTSGSGADTQYF | TRBD2 | - | TRBJ2-3 | 17 | TRBV5-4
TGTGCCAGCAGTTACCGGGTGAATGAAAAACTGTTTTTT | CASSYRVNEKLFF | - | - | TRBJ1-4 | 13 | TRBV6-5
TGTGCCTGGAGTTATTACAGGGGAGTAGGGCATCAGCCCCAGCATTTT | CAWSYYRGVGHQPQHF | TRBD1 | - | TRBJ1-5 | 16 | TRBV30
TGTGCCAGCTCCATCGGGTCCACCCTCAACGAGCAGTACTTC | CASSIGSTLNEQYF | - | - | TRBJ2-7 | 14 | TRBV7-2
TGTGCCAGCAGCCACGAGTTAAACACCATATATTTT | CASSHELNTIYF | - | - | TRBJ1-3 | 12 | TRBV3-1/TRBV3-2
TGTGCCAGCAGTTACCTAGCCCGAGCGGCAGATACGCAGTATTTT | CASSYLARAADTQYF | - | few | TRBJ2-3 | 15 | TRBV6-2/TRBV6-3